This is a list of T cell receptor beta chains from one sample in a study of cytomegalovirus exposure and HLA in healthy donors. Here immunoSEQ multiplex PCR was the method, and the copy in TCRdb shows in-frame clones only, minus some. The data show approximately 130,000 clones, with about four fifths seen just once and roughly 3.1% held by the top ten. Sequences were obtained from PBMCs. The receptors stem from a man aged 30 to 45 in good health and CMV-seronegative. Each CDR3 is given with its conserved first and last residue. Fields, in order: CDR3 protein, CDR3 length, D gene, J gene, V gene. The D gene is left open where the match is weak.

cdr3_aa: CASSLAGTGQPQHF
cdr3_length: 14
d_call: TRBD1
j_call: TRBJ1-5
v_call: TRBV7-8

cdr3_aa: CASSRPGGVQGTEAFF
cdr3_length: 16
d_call: NA
j_call: TRBJ1-1
v_call: TRBV13

cdr3_aa: CAWSPSLTGFRNQPQHF
cdr3_length: 17
d_call: NA
j_call: TRBJ1-5
v_call: TRBV30

cdr3_aa: CASSQSYRSGGTEAFF
cdr3_length: 16
d_call: TRBD1
j_call: TRBJ1-1
v_call: TRBV16

cdr3_aa: CASSLGAGLRETQYF
cdr3_length: 15
d_call: TRBD2
j_call: TRBJ2-5
v_call: TRBV7-2

cdr3_aa: CASSFRQDHGNTIYF
cdr3_length: 15
d_call: NA
j_call: TRBJ1-3
v_call: TRBV5-4

cdr3_aa: CASSINGQHEQFF
cdr3_length: 13
d_call: NA
j_call: TRBJ2-1
v_call: TRBV19

cdr3_aa: CASSTSRTGWNTEAFF
cdr3_length: 16
d_call: TRBD1
j_call: TRBJ1-1
v_call: TRBV19

cdr3_aa: CASSAVGGANDNEQFF
cdr3_length: 16
d_call: NA
j_call: TRBJ2-1
v_call: TRBV6-4

cdr3_aa: CASSISGEQYF
cdr3_length: 11
d_call: NA
j_call: TRBJ2-7
v_call: TRBV19

cdr3_aa: CASSRNKGQGGYEQYF
cdr3_length: 16
d_call: TRBD1
j_call: TRBJ2-7
v_call: TRBV4-2

cdr3_aa: CASSHPPTQGVGEKLFF
cdr3_length: 17
d_call: TRBD1
j_call: TRBJ1-4
v_call: TRBV4-1

cdr3_aa: CASSPGSTEAFF
cdr3_length: 12
d_call: NA
j_call: TRBJ1-1
v_call: TRBV5-1

cdr3_aa: CASSFRRDQETQYF
cdr3_length: 14
d_call: NA
j_call: TRBJ2-5
v_call: TRBV2

cdr3_aa: CASSLQGNTGELFF
cdr3_length: 14
d_call: NA
j_call: TRBJ2-2
v_call: TRBV19

cdr3_aa: CASSLQAPANTGELFF
cdr3_length: 16
d_call: NA
j_call: TRBJ2-2
v_call: TRBV7-2

cdr3_aa: CASSFLAGSYEQYF
cdr3_length: 14
d_call: TRBD2
j_call: TRBJ2-7
v_call: TRBV7-9

cdr3_aa: CAWRNIGTSSQETQYF
cdr3_length: 16
d_call: TRBD2
j_call: TRBJ2-5
v_call: TRBV30

cdr3_aa: CASSFWTGPNQPQHF
cdr3_length: 15
d_call: TRBD1
j_call: TRBJ1-5
v_call: TRBV5-1

cdr3_aa: CASSVYSGNRQETQYF
cdr3_length: 16
d_call: TRBD2
j_call: TRBJ2-5
v_call: TRBV9

cdr3_aa: CASSREGTVAGSYNEQFF
cdr3_length: 18
d_call: NA
j_call: TRBJ2-1
v_call: TRBV5-4

cdr3_aa: CASRREGITDTQYF
cdr3_length: 14
d_call: TRBD2
j_call: TRBJ2-3
v_call: TRBV5-1

cdr3_aa: CASSLTPIGGLTHGYTF
cdr3_length: 17
d_call: NA
j_call: TRBJ1-2
v_call: TRBV7-8

cdr3_aa: CASSQGGLAREVTDTQYF
cdr3_length: 18
d_call: TRBD2
j_call: TRBJ2-3
v_call: TRBV4-2

cdr3_aa: CASKEDRGYGYTF
cdr3_length: 13
d_call: TRBD1
j_call: TRBJ1-2
v_call: TRBV19

cdr3_aa: CASSRTGFYNEQFF
cdr3_length: 14
d_call: TRBD1
j_call: TRBJ2-1
v_call: TRBV5-1

cdr3_aa: CASSLAAGGPDEQFF
cdr3_length: 15
d_call: TRBD2
j_call: TRBJ2-1
v_call: TRBV28

cdr3_aa: CASSQDQTSGGYTF
cdr3_length: 14
d_call: NA
j_call: TRBJ1-2
v_call: TRBV4-3

cdr3_aa: CASSEGPTGGGYGYTF
cdr3_length: 16
d_call: NA
j_call: TRBJ1-2
v_call: TRBV2

cdr3_aa: CASSQNRRTPGLAAQETQYF
cdr3_length: 20
d_call: TRBD2
j_call: TRBJ2-5
v_call: TRBV4-2

cdr3_aa: CASSRSGNTEAFF
cdr3_length: 13
d_call: NA
j_call: TRBJ1-1
v_call: TRBV7-6

cdr3_aa: CASEGRNPYEQYF
cdr3_length: 13
d_call: NA
j_call: TRBJ2-7
v_call: TRBV7-9

cdr3_aa: CASSSPRRAEAFF
cdr3_length: 13
d_call: NA
j_call: TRBJ1-1
v_call: TRBV27

cdr3_aa: CASSLAVREGETQYF
cdr3_length: 15
d_call: NA
j_call: TRBJ2-5
v_call: TRBV7-6

cdr3_aa: CSVEDLDRRGYGYTF
cdr3_length: 15
d_call: NA
j_call: TRBJ1-2
v_call: TRBV29-1

cdr3_aa: CASSGDSPGYTF
cdr3_length: 12
d_call: NA
j_call: TRBJ1-2
v_call: TRBV9

cdr3_aa: CASSLGASGANVLTF
cdr3_length: 15
d_call: NA
j_call: TRBJ2-6
v_call: TRBV7-3

cdr3_aa: CASSPGQARGQETQYF
cdr3_length: 16
d_call: TRBD1
j_call: TRBJ2-5
v_call: TRBV7-9

cdr3_aa: CASSPPGGDTQYF
cdr3_length: 13
d_call: TRBD2
j_call: TRBJ2-3
v_call: TRBV7-7

cdr3_aa: CASSPGLMPPGTQYF
cdr3_length: 15
d_call: NA
j_call: TRBJ2-5
v_call: TRBV6-5

cdr3_aa: CASSQERFTGVTNTEAFF
cdr3_length: 18
d_call: TRBD1
j_call: TRBJ1-1
v_call: TRBV4-3

cdr3_aa: CASSPGGQGGQPQHF
cdr3_length: 15
d_call: NA
j_call: TRBJ1-5
v_call: TRBV28

cdr3_aa: CASSPLGEISIYGYTF
cdr3_length: 16
d_call: NA
j_call: TRBJ1-2
v_call: TRBV25-1

cdr3_aa: CASSIPDRGYGYTF
cdr3_length: 14
d_call: TRBD1
j_call: TRBJ1-2
v_call: TRBV28